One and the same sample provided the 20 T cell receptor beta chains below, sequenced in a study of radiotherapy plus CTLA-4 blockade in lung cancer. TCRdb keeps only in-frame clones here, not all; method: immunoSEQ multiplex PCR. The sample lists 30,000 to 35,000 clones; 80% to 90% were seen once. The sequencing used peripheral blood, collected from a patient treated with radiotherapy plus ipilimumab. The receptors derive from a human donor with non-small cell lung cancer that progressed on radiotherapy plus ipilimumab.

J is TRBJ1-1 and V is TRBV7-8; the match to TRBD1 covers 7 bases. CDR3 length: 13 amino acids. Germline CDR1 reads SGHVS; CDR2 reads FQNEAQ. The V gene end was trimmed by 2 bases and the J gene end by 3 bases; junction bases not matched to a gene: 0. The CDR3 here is CASSLTGDTEAFF. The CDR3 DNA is TGTGCCAGCAGCTTAACAGGGGACACTGAAGCTTTCTTT.

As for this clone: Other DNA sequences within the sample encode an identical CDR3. The CDR3 DNA sequence: TGTGCCAGCTCACCCACGACAGGGAACACTGAAGCTTTCTTT. Translating it yields CASSPTTGNTEAFF. The rearrangement links TRBV18 to TRBJ1-1, with D possibly TRBD1 on 6 matching bases. Germline CDR1 and CDR2: KGHSH and LQKENI. The ends were cut back, 3 bases at V and 1 base at J, with 9 bases in the middle. The CDR3 has 14 residues. Using reference TRBV18 and TRBJ1-1 for the parts outside the CDR3, the full variable domain is NAGVMQNPRHLVRRRGQEARLRCSPMKGHSHVYWYRQLPEEGLKFMVYLQKENIIDESGMPKERFSAEFPKEGPSILRIQQVVRGDSAAYFCASSPTTGNTEAFFGQGTRLTVV.

CDR3 in DNA: TGCAGCGCGGGCGGGAGGACAGGGGACGAAAAACTGTTTTTT. This gives the protein CSAGGRTGDEKLFF. The rearrangement links TRBV29-1 to TRBJ1-4; 9 positions agree with TRBD1. The CDR3 loop spans 14 amino acids. The junction had 11 bases not matched to a gene; V was cut back by 7 bases and J by 8 bases. Germline V gives CDR1 SQVTM, CDR2 ANQGSEA.

CDR3 protein: CASSNSGTGGTQPQHF. CDR3 DNA: TGTGCCAGCAGCAACTCCGGGACAGGGGGAACTCAGCCCCAGCATTTT. This chain links TRBV13 with TRBJ1-5; 11 positions agree with TRBD1. The CDR3 totals 16 residues. Germline V CDR1 and CDR2: PRHDT, FYEKMQ (reference sequence). V was pared by 5 bases and J by 6 bases, with 9 bases of the junction left unmatched.

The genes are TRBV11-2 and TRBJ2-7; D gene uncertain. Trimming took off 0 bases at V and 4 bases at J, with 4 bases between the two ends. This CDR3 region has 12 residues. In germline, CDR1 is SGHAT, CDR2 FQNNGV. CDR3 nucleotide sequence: TGTGCCAGCAGCTTAGAAATATACGAGCAGTACTTC. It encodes CASSLEIYEQYF. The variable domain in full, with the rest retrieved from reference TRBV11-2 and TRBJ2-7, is EAGVAQSPRYKIIEKRQSVAFWCNPISGHATLYWYQQILGQGPKLLIQFQNNGVVDDSQLPKDRFSAERLKGVDSTLKIQPAKLEDSAVYLCASSLEIYEQYFGPGTRLTVT.

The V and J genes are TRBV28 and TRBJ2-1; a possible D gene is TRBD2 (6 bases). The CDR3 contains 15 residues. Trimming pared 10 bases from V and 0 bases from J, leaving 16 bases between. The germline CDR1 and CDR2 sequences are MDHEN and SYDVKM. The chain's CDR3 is CATTAGSGSYNEQFF. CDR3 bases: TGTGCCACTACCGCGGGGTCGGGCTCCTACAATGAGCAGTTCTTC.

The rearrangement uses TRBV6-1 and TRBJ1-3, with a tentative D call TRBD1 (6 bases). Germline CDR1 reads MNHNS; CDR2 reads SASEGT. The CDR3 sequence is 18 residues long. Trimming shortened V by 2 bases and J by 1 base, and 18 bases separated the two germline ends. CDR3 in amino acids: CASSEPPGQKVSGNTIYF. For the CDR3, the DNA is TGTGCCAGCAGTGAACCCCCCGGACAGAAAGTGTCTGGAAACACCATATATTTT.

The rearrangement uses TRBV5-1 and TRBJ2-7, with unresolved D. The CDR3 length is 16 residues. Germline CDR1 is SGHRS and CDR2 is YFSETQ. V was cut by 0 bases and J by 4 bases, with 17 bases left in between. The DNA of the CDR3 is TGCGCCAGCAGCTTGGATTTGTCTAATACGAATTACGAGCAGTACTTC. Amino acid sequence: CASSLDLSNTNYEQYF.

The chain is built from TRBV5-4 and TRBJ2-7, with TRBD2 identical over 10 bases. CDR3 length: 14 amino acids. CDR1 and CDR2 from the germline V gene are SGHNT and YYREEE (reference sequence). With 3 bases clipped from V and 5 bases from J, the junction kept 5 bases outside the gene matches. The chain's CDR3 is CASSSRLAGHEQYF. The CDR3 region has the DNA TGTGCCAGCAGCTCACGACTAGCGGGTCACGAGCAGTACTTC.

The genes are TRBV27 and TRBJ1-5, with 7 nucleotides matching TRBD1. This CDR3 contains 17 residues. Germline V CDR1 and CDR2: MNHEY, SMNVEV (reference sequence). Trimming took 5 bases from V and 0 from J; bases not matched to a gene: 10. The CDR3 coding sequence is TGTGCCAGCAGTAGCAACCACAGGGGCTATAGCAATCAGCCCCAGCATTTT. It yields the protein CASSSNHRGYSNQPQHF.

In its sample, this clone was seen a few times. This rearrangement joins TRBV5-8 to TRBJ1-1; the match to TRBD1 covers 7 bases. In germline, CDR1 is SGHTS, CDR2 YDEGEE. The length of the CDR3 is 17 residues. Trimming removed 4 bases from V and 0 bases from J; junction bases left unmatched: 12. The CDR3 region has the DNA TGTGCCAGCAGCCCGTACCGGGGACAGCTCATGAACACTGAAGCTTTCTTT. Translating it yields CASSPYRGQLMNTEAFF.

DNA of the CDR3: TGTGCCAGCTCACCTTCGACAGGAACACGCACAGATACGCAGTATTTT. Its translation is CASSPSTGTRTDTQYF. V and J are TRBV18 and TRBJ2-3; D perhaps matches TRBD1 (6 bases). CDR3 length: 16 amino acids. V was clipped by 3 bases and J by 1 base, with 14 bases between them. CDR1 is KGHSH and CDR2 is LQKENI in the germline V gene.

CDR3 in amino acids: CASSLAGGQLYEQYF. DNA of the CDR3: TGTGCCAGCAGCTTGGCCGGGGGACAGCTCTACGAGCAGTACTTC. The chain has TRBV7-2 and TRBJ2-7; D might be TRBD1 (7 bases). V was clipped by 3 bases and J by 3 bases, with 15 bases between them. The germline V gene encodes CDR1 SGHTA and CDR2 FQGNSA. The CDR3 consists of 15 residues.

The CDR3 loop reads CATHSGGLDTQYF. In nucleotides, the CDR3 is TGTGCCACCCATTCGGGGGGTCTAGATACGCAGTATTTT. The rearrangement uses TRBV2 and TRBJ2-3; TRBD2 agrees at 7 bases. J gave up 5 bases and V 10 bases, and 9 bases lay outside the gene matches. Germline CDR1 is SNHLY and CDR2 is FYNNEI. This CDR3 spans 13 amino acids.

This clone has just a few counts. In DNA form, the CDR3 reads TGTGCCAGCAGTATGAGAGGTGGAGGGACTGAAGCTTTCTTT. Translating it yields CASSMRGGGTEAFF. The V gene is TRBV6-4, the J gene TRBJ1-1; D remains unclear. Trimming pared 5 bases from V and 5 bases from J, leaving 15 bases between. Germline-derived CDR1 and CDR2 are MRHNA and SNTAGT. The CDR3 sequence is 14 residues long.

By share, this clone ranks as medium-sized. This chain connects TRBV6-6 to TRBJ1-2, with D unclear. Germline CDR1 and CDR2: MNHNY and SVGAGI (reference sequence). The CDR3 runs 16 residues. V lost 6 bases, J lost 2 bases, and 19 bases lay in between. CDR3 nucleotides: TGTGCCAGCAGCCGTGCACTTCCGGGGAGGAACTATGGCTACACCTTC. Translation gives CASSRALPGRNYGYTF.

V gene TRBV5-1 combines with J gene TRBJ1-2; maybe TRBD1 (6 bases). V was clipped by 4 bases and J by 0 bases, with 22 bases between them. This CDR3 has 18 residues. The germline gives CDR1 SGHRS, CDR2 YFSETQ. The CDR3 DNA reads TGCGCCAGCAGCGCGGACACAGGGTTTAAGGCCGCTAACTATGGCTACACCTTC. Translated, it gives CASSADTGFKAANYGYTF.

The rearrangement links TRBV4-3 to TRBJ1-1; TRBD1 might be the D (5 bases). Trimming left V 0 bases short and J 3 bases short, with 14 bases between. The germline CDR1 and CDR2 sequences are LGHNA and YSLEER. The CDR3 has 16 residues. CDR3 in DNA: TGCGCCAGCAGCCAAGAAACCCAGGGATGGGACACTGAAGCTTTCTTT. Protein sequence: CASSQETQGWDTEAFF.

CDR3 nucleotides: TGTGCCACCGGAGGGGCAGTCGGAAACACCATATATTTT. Amino acid sequence: CATGGAVGNTIYF. The rearrangement links TRBV6-5 to TRBJ1-3; TRBD1 might be the D (5 bases). The V and J ends lost 10 bases and 4 bases respectively, with 14 bases between them. The CDR3 totals 13 residues. Germline CDR1 reads MNHEY; CDR2 reads SVGAGI.

This CDR3 reads CASSGEIGGNQPQHF. As DNA, the CDR3 is TGTGCCAGCAGTGGTGAAATTGGGGGGAATCAGCCCCAGCATTTT. The V and J genes are TRBV2 and TRBJ1-5; maybe TRBD1 (5 bases). The V gene's germline CDR1 is SNHLY and CDR2 FYNNEI. The CDR3 has 15 residues. Trimming stripped 4 bases from V and 4 bases from J, with 14 bases between.